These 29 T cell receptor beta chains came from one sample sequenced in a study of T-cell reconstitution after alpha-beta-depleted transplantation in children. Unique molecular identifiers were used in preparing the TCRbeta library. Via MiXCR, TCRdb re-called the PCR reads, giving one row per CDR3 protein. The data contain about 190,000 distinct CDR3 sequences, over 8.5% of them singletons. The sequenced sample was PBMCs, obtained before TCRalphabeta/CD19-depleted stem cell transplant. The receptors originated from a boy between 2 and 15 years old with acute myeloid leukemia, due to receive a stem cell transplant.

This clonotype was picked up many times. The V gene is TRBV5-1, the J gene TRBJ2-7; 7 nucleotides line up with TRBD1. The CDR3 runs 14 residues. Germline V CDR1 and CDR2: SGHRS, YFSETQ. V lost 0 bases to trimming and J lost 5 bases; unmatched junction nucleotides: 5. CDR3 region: CASSLDRGEHEQYF. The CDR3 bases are TGCGCCAGCAGCTTGGACAGGGGAGAGCACGAGCAGTACTTC. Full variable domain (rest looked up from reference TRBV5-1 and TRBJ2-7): KAGVTQTPRYLIKTRGQQVTLSCSPISGHRSVSWYQQTPGQGLQFLFEYFSETQRNKGNFPGRFSGRQFSNSRSEMNVSTLELGDSALYLCASSLDRGEHEQYFGPGTRLTVT.

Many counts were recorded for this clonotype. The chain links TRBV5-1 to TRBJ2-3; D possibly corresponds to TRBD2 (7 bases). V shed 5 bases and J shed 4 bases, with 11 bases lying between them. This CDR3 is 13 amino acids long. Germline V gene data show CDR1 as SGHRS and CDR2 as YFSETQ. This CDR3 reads CASSEGGADTQYF. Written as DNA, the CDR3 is TGCGCCAGCAGTGAGGGGGGGGCAGATACGCAGTATTTT.

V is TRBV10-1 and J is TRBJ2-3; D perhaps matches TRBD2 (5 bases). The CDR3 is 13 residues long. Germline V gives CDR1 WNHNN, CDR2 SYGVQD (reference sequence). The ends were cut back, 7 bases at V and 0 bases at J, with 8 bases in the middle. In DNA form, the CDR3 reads TGCGCCAGCACTGGCGGGAGCACAGATACGCAGTATTTT. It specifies CASTGGSTDTQYF.

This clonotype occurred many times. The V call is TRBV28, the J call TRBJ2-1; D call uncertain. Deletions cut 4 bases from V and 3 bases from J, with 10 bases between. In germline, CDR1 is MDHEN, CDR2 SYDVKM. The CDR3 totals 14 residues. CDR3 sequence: CASSWARFYNEQFF. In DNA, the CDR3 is TGTGCCAGCAGTTGGGCCCGCTTCTACAATGAGCAGTTCTTC.

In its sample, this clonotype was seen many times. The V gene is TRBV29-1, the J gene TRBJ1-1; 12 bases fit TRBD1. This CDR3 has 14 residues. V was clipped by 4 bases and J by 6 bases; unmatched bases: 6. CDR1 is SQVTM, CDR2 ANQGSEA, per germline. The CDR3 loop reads CSVVWDRGLSEAFF. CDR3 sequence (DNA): TGCAGCGTTGTATGGGACAGGGGGCTTTCTGAAGCTTTCTTT.

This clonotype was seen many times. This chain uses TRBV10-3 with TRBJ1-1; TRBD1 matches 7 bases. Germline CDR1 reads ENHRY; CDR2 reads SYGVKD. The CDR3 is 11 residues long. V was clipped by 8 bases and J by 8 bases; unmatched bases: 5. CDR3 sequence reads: CAIGRDSEAFF. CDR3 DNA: TGTGCCATCGGCCGGGACAGCGAAGCTTTCTTT.

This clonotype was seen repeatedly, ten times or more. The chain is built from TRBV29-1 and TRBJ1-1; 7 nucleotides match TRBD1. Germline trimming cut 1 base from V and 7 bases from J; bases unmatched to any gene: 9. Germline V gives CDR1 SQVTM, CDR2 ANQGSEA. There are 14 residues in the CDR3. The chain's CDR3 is CSVEVRGQRVEAFF. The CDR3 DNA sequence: TGCAGCGTTGAAGTAAGGGGACAGAGGGTTGAAGCTTTCTTT.

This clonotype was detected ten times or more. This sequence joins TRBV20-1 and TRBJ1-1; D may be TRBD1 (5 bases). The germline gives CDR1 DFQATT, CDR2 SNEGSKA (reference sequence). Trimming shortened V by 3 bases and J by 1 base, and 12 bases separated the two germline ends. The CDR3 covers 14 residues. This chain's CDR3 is CSASRGRWNTEAFF. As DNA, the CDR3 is TGCAGTGCTAGTAGGGGACGTTGGAACACTGAAGCTTTCTTT.

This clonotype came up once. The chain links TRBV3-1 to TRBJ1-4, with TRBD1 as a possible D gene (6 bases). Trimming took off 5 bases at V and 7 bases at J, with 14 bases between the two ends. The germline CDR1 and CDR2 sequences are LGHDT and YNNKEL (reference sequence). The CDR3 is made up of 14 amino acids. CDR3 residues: CASSVLSTGEKLFF. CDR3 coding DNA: TGTGCCAGCAGCGTACTCTCGACAGGTGAAAAACTGTTTTTT.

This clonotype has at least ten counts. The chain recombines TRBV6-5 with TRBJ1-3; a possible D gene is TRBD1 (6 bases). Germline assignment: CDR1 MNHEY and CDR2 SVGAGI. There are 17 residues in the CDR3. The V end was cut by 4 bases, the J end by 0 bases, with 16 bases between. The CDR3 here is CASSFFGGQSSGNTIYF. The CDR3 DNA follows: TGTGCCAGCAGTTTCTTTGGAGGACAGAGCTCTGGAAACACCATATATTTT.

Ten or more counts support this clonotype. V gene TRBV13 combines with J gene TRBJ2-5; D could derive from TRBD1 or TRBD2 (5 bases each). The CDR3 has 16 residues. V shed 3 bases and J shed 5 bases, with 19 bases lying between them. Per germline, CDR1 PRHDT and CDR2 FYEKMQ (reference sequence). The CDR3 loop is CASSLRDLGVGETQYF. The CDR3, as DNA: TGTGCCAGCAGCTTGAGGGACCTAGGTGTTGGGGAGACCCAGTACTTC.

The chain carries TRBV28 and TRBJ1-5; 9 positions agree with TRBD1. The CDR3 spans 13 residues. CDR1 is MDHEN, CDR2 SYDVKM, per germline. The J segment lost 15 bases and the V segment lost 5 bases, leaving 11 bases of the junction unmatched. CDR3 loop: CASSVTGGYPRHF. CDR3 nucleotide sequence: TGTGCCAGCAGTGTAACAGGGGGCTATCCCAGGCATTTT.

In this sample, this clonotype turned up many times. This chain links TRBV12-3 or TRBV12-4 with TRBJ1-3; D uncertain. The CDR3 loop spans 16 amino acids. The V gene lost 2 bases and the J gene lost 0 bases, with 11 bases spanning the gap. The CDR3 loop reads CASSLWQSSSGNTIYF. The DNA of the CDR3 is TGTGCCAGCAGTTTATGGCAGTCATCCTCTGGAAACACCATATATTTT.

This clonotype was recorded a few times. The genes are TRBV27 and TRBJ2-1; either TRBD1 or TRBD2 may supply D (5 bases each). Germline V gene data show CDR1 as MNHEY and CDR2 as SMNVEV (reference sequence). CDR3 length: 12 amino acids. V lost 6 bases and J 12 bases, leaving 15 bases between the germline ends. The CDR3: CASRSPGRGQFF. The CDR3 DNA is TGTGCCAGCAGGTCGCCGGGAAGGGGGCAGTTCTTC.

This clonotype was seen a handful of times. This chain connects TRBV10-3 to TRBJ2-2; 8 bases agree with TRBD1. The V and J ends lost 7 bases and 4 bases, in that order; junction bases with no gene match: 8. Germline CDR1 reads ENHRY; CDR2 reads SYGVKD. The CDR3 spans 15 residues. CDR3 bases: TGTGCCATCAAAGCAGGGGGCAGCGGCACCGGGGAGCTGTTTTTT. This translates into CAIKAGGSGTGELFF.

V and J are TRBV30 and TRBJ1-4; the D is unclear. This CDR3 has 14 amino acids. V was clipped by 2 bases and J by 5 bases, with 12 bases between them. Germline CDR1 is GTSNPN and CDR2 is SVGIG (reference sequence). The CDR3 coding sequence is TGTGCCTGGAGTAGGAGAATACCCAATGAAAAACTGTTTTTT. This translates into CAWSRRIPNEKLFF.

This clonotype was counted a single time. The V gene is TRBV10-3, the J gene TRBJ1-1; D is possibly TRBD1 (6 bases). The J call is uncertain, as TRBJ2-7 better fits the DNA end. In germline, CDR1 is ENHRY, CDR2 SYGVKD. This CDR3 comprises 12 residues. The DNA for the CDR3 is TGTGCCATCAGTGGGTCACAGGGTCAGCAGTACTTC. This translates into CAISGSQGQQYF.

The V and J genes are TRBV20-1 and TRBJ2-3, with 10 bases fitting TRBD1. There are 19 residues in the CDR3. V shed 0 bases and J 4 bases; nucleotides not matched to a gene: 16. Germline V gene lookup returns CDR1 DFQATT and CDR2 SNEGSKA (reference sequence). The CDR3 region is CSARDDFRWGTGVADTQYF. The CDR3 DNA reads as TGCAGTGCTAGAGATGACTTTCGTTGGGGGACAGGGGTGGCAGATACGCAGTATTTT.

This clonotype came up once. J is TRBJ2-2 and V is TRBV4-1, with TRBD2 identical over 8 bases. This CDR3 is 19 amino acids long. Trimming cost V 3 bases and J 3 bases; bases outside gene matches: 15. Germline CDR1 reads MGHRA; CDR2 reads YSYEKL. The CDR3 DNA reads TGCGCCAGCAGCCAGTCAACCGGGACTAGAGTCGATGACACCGGGGAGCTGTTTTTT. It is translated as CASSQSTGTRVDDTGELFF.

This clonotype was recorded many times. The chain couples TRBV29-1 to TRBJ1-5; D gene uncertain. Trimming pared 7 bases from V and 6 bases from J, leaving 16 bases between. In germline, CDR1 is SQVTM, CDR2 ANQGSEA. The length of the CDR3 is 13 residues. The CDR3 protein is CSAAGIQGQPQHF. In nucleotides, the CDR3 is TGCAGCGCCGCCGGGATCCAAGGTCAGCCCCAGCATTTT. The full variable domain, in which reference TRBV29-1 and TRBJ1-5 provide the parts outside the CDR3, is SAVISQKPSRDICQRGTSLTIQCQVDSQVTMMFWYRQQPGQSLTLIATANQGSEATYESGFVIDKFPISRPNLTFSTLTVSNMSPEDSSIYLCSAAGIQGQPQHFGDGTRLSIL.

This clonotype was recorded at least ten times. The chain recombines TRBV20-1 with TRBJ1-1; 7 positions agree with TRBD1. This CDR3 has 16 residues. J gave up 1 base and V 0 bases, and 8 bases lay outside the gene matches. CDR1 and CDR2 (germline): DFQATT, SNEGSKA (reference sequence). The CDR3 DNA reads TGCAGTGCTAGAGACCCTCGGGACAGCAGGAACACTGAAGCTTTCTTT. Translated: CSARDPRDSRNTEAFF.

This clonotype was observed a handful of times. The CDR3 DNA is TGTGCCAGCAGCCAGTTCACAGGGCCTGAGCAGTTCTTC. This sequence encodes CASSQFTGPEQFF. The chain couples TRBV14 to TRBJ2-1; D is perhaps TRBD1 (6 bases). This CDR3 contains 13 residues. Germline CDR1 and CDR2: SGHDN and FVKESK. V dropped 3 bases and J dropped 9 bases, with 12 bases sitting between them.

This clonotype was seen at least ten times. The chain's CDR3 is CASSLGQGGNEQFF. In DNA, the CDR3 is TGCGCCAGCAGTCTGGGACAGGGGGGAAATGAGCAGTTCTTC. The genes are TRBV5-1 and TRBJ2-1; 11 nucleotides match TRBD1. Per the germline V gene, CDR1 is SGHRS and CDR2 is YFSETQ. Trimming removed 5 bases from V and 7 bases from J; junction bases left unmatched: 5. CDR3 size: 14 residues.

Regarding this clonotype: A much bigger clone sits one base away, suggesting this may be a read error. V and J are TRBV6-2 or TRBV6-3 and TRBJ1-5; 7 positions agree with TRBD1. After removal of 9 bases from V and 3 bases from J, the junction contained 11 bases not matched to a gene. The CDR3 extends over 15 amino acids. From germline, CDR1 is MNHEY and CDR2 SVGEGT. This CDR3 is CARRPYGQDNQPQHF. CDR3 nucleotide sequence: TGTGCCAGGCGACCCTATGGACAGGACAATCAGCCCCAGCATTTT.

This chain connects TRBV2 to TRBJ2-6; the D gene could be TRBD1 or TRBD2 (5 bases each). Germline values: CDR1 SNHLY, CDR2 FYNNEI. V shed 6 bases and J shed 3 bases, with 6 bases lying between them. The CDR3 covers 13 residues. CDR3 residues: CASRGVGANVLTF. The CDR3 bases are TGTGCCAGCAGGGGGGTTGGGGCCAACGTCCTGACTTTC.

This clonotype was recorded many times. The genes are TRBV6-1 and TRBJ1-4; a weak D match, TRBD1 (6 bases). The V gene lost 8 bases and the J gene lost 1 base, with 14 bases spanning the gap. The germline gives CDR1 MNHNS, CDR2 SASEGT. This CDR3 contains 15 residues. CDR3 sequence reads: CASWKGGQTNEKLFF. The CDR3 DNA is TGTGCCAGCTGGAAGGGGGGCCAAACTAATGAAAAACTGTTTTTT.

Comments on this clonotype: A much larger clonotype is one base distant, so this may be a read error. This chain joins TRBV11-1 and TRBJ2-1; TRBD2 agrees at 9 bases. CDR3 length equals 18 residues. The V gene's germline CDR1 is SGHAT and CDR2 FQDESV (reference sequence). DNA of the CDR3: TGTGCCAGCAGCTTAGTGGGGTTAGCGGGAGCAACCTACAGTGAGCAGTTCTTC. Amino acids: CASSLVGLAGATYSEQFF.

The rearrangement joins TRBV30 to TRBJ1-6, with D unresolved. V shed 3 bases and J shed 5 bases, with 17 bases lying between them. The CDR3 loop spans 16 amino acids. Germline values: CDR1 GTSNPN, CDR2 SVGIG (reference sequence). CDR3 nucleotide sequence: TGTGCCTGGAGACCCCTTGTAGGGTCTGATAATTCACCCCTCCACTTT. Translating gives CAWRPLVGSDNSPLHF. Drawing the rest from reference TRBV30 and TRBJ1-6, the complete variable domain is SQTIHQWPATLVQPVGSPLSLECTVEGTSNPNLYWYRQAAGRGLQLLFYSVGIGQISSEVPQNLSASRPQDRQFILSSKKLLLSDSGFYLCAWRPLVGSDNSPLHFGNGTRLTVT.

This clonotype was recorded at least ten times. The CDR3 DNA reads as TGTGCCACCTATACTCCGTCCGAAGATACCTACAATGAGCAGTTCTTC. Amino acids: CATYTPSEDTYNEQFF. The V gene is TRBV28, the J gene TRBJ2-1, with unresolved D. This CDR3 has 16 amino acids. Trimming cost V 10 bases and J 2 bases, with 21 bases left between them. The V gene's germline CDR1 is MDHEN and CDR2 SYDVKM.